A selection of T cell receptor beta chains follows, all from one sample in a study of blood T cell repertoires in COVID-19. Assay used: immunoSEQ multiplex PCR; TCRdb lists only in-frame clones, some missing. This sample carries approximately 290,000 clones, approximately 90% of them seen once, and the ten largest clones take roughly 0.8%. Sequencing input: peripheral blood. Receptor source: a man aged 25-45 years with acute or convalescent COVID-19. CDR3s include the opening cysteine and the closing phenylalanine or tryptophan. The order of the fields is CDR3 protein, CDR3 DNA, CDR3 length, J gene, D gene, V gene, clone size. A D gene is named only where the DNA matches it firmly. Only part of the rows carry a size: once, few, many, or a class if the clone is expanded.

cdr3_aa: CASSAFTSGETQYF
cdr3_nt: TGTGCTAGCAGCGCTTTTACTAGCGGAGAGACCCAGTACTTC
cdr3_length: 14
j_call: TRBJ2-5
d_call: TRBD2
v_call: TRBV7-7
clone_size: .

cdr3_aa: CASSPKRGDSYEQYF
cdr3_nt: TGTGCCAGCTCACCAAAGCGGGGGGACTCCTACGAGCAGTACTTC
cdr3_length: 15
j_call: TRBJ2-7
d_call: TRBD2
v_call: TRBV18
clone_size: .

cdr3_aa: CASSLSIGRVSPSSYEQYF
cdr3_nt: TGTGCCAGCAGTTTATCGATAGGCAGGGTGAGCCCGTCTTCCTACGAGCAGTACTTC
cdr3_length: 19
j_call: TRBJ2-7
d_call: .
v_call: TRBV27
clone_size: .

cdr3_aa: CASSQDGALGNTGELFF
cdr3_nt: TGTGCCAGCAGCCAAGATGGGGCGTTGGGGAACACCGGGGAGCTGTTTTTT
cdr3_length: 17
j_call: TRBJ2-2
d_call: .
v_call: TRBV3-1/TRBV3-2
clone_size: .

cdr3_aa: CASSLGGLEQFF
cdr3_nt: TGTGCCAGCAGTTTGGGGGGGCTGGAGCAGTTCTTC
cdr3_length: 12
j_call: TRBJ2-1
d_call: .
v_call: TRBV27
clone_size: .

cdr3_aa: CASSQADRFTGNTIYF
cdr3_nt: TGTGCCAGCAGCCAAGCAGACAGGTTTACTGGAAACACCATATATTTT
cdr3_length: 16
j_call: TRBJ1-3
d_call: .
v_call: TRBV3-1/TRBV3-2
clone_size: .

cdr3_aa: CASSSKMNEQFF
cdr3_nt: TGTGCCAGCAGTTCTAAAATGAATGAGCAGTTCTTC
cdr3_length: 12
j_call: TRBJ2-1
d_call: .
v_call: TRBV6-6
clone_size: .

cdr3_aa: CASSSGQGNQPQHF
cdr3_nt: TGTGCCAGCAGCTCCGGACAGGGCAATCAGCCCCAGCATTTT
cdr3_length: 14
j_call: TRBJ1-5
d_call: TRBD1
v_call: TRBV7-9
clone_size: .

cdr3_aa: CASSGDRRHEQYF
cdr3_nt: TGTGCCAGCAGTGGGGACAGACGCCACGAGCAGTACTTC
cdr3_length: 13
j_call: TRBJ2-7
d_call: TRBD1
v_call: TRBV28
clone_size: .

cdr3_aa: CAISESASGGDNEQFF
cdr3_nt: TGTGCCATCAGTGAGTCCGCCAGCGGGGGGGACAATGAGCAGTTCTTC
cdr3_length: 16
j_call: TRBJ2-1
d_call: TRBD2
v_call: TRBV10-3
clone_size: .

cdr3_aa: CASSETGTMFEAFF
cdr3_nt: TGTGCCAGCAGTGAAACCGGGACAATGTTTGAAGCTTTCTTT
cdr3_length: 14
j_call: TRBJ1-1
d_call: .
v_call: TRBV28
clone_size: .

cdr3_aa: CASSFRASHTEAFF
cdr3_nt: TGTGCCAGCAGTTTCAGGGCCAGTCACACTGAAGCTTTCTTT
cdr3_length: 14
j_call: TRBJ1-1
d_call: .
v_call: TRBV28
clone_size: .

cdr3_aa: CATSDLKGGATGANVLTF
cdr3_nt: TGTGCCACCAGTGATTTGAAAGGGGGCGCAACAGGGGCCAACGTCCTGACTTTC
cdr3_length: 18
j_call: TRBJ2-6
d_call: TRBD1
v_call: TRBV24-1
clone_size: .

cdr3_aa: CASGLFAGRLNTEAFF
cdr3_nt: TGTGCTAGTGGTTTGTTCGCAGGGCGCCTGAACACTGAAGCTTTCTTT
cdr3_length: 16
j_call: TRBJ1-1
d_call: .
v_call: TRBV12-5
clone_size: .

cdr3_aa: CASRGRLNTEAFF
cdr3_nt: TGCGCCAGCAGGGGCAGGCTGAACACTGAAGCTTTCTTT
cdr3_length: 13
j_call: TRBJ1-1
d_call: .
v_call: TRBV5-1
clone_size: .

cdr3_aa: CASRDRKGVNYGYTF
cdr3_nt: TGTGCCAGCAGAGACAGAAAAGGGGTGAACTATGGCTACACCTTC
cdr3_length: 15
j_call: TRBJ1-2
d_call: .
v_call: TRBV19
clone_size: .

cdr3_aa: CASSSRKGLAESGATQYF
cdr3_nt: TGTGCCAGCAGCTCTCGAAAGGGACTAGCGGAGTCGGGGGCCACGCAGTATTTT
cdr3_length: 18
j_call: TRBJ2-3
d_call: TRBD2
v_call: TRBV11-2
clone_size: .

cdr3_aa: CASSSWTSGSNEQFF
cdr3_nt: TGTGCCAGTAGTTCATGGACTAGCGGGAGTAATGAGCAGTTCTTC
cdr3_length: 15
j_call: TRBJ2-1
d_call: TRBD2
v_call: TRBV19
clone_size: .

cdr3_aa: CASSHRRGRSGDEQYF
cdr3_nt: TGTGCCAGCAGCCATCGAAGGGGACGGTCGGGGGACGAGCAGTACTTC
cdr3_length: 16
j_call: TRBJ2-7
d_call: .
v_call: TRBV7-9
clone_size: .

cdr3_aa: CASSLDLAGQGWFQETQYF
cdr3_nt: TGCGCCAGCAGCTTGGATTTAGCGGGACAGGGGTGGTTCCAAGAGACCCAGTACTTC
cdr3_length: 19
j_call: TRBJ2-5
d_call: TRBD1
v_call: TRBV5-1
clone_size: .

cdr3_aa: CASSRLSGATYEQYF
cdr3_nt: TGCGCCAGCAGCCGTTTAAGCGGAGCGACCTACGAGCAGTACTTC
cdr3_length: 15
j_call: TRBJ2-7
d_call: .
v_call: TRBV4-1
clone_size: once

cdr3_aa: CASSEQGPHQPQHF
cdr3_nt: TGTGCCAGCAGTGAACAGGGTCCTCACCAGCCCCAGCATTTT
cdr3_length: 14
j_call: TRBJ1-5
d_call: .
v_call: TRBV6-1
clone_size: .

cdr3_aa: CASSETGGYTEAFF
cdr3_nt: TGTGCCAGCAGCGAGACAGGGGGGTACACTGAAGCTTTCTTT
cdr3_length: 14
j_call: TRBJ1-1
d_call: TRBD1
v_call: TRBV9
clone_size: .

cdr3_aa: CSASSTAREHTF
cdr3_nt: TGCAGTGCTAGTTCAACAGCCCGGGAACACACCTTC
cdr3_length: 12
j_call: TRBJ1-2
d_call: .
v_call: TRBV20-1
clone_size: .

cdr3_aa: CATSRDHLSSYNEQFF
cdr3_nt: TGTGCCACCAGCAGAGATCATCTAAGCTCCTACAATGAGCAGTTCTTC
cdr3_length: 16
j_call: TRBJ2-1
d_call: .
v_call: TRBV15
clone_size: .

cdr3_aa: CASSVSGGISYNEQFF
cdr3_nt: TGTGCCAGCAGCGTATCGGGGGGGATCTCCTACAATGAGCAGTTCTTC
cdr3_length: 16
j_call: TRBJ2-1
d_call: TRBD2
v_call: TRBV9
clone_size: .

cdr3_aa: CASSPPGREDTQYF
cdr3_nt: TGTGCCAGCAGCCCGCCGGGGAGGGAGGATACGCAGTATTTT
cdr3_length: 14
j_call: TRBJ2-3
d_call: TRBD2
v_call: TRBV13
clone_size: few

cdr3_aa: CSAGRGRVDEQFF
cdr3_nt: TGCAGCGCCGGCAGGGGTCGTGTCGATGAGCAGTTCTTC
cdr3_length: 13
j_call: TRBJ2-1
d_call: .
v_call: TRBV29-1
clone_size: .

cdr3_aa: CASSPTLSGATDTQYF
cdr3_nt: TGTGCCAGCTCACCCACTCTTAGCGGAGCCACAGATACGCAGTATTTT
cdr3_length: 16
j_call: TRBJ2-3
d_call: .
v_call: TRBV18
clone_size: .

cdr3_aa: CASSEGGRDQPQHF
cdr3_nt: TGTGCCAGCAGTGAAGGAGGGAGGGATCAGCCCCAGCATTTT
cdr3_length: 14
j_call: TRBJ1-5
d_call: .
v_call: TRBV6-1
clone_size: .

cdr3_aa: CASSSATGGQETQYF
cdr3_nt: TGTGCCAGCAGTTCAGCGACAGGGGGTCAAGAGACCCAGTACTTC
cdr3_length: 15
j_call: TRBJ2-5
d_call: TRBD1
v_call: TRBV6-5
clone_size: .

cdr3_aa: CSVEARGVGGSEAFF
cdr3_nt: TGCAGCGTTGAAGCTAGGGGGGTAGGGGGCTCTGAAGCTTTCTTT
cdr3_length: 15
j_call: TRBJ1-1
d_call: TRBD1
v_call: TRBV29-1
clone_size: once

cdr3_aa: CASRQFYGYTF
cdr3_nt: TGTGCCAGCAGACAGTTCTATGGCTACACCTTC
cdr3_length: 11
j_call: TRBJ1-2
d_call: .
v_call: TRBV28
clone_size: .

cdr3_aa: CATSDGGPRWETQYF
cdr3_nt: TGTGCCACCAGTGATGGGGGCCCAAGATGGGAGACCCAGTACTTC
cdr3_length: 15
j_call: TRBJ2-5
d_call: .
v_call: TRBV24-1
clone_size: once

cdr3_aa: CASSQQNTRQGAYEQYF
cdr3_nt: TGTGCCAGCAGCCAACAGAATACTAGACAGGGGGCCTACGAGCAGTACTTC
cdr3_length: 17
j_call: TRBJ2-7
d_call: TRBD1
v_call: TRBV4-2
clone_size: .

cdr3_aa: CASSNYGGEAFF
cdr3_nt: TGTGCCAGCAGTAACTACGGGGGTGAAGCTTTCTTT
cdr3_length: 12
j_call: TRBJ1-1
d_call: .
v_call: TRBV6-5
clone_size: .

cdr3_aa: CASSLWSDNEQFF
cdr3_nt: TGTGCCAGCAGCTTATGGAGTGACAATGAGCAGTTCTTC
cdr3_length: 13
j_call: TRBJ2-1
d_call: .
v_call: TRBV11-3
clone_size: .

cdr3_aa: CASGFGLGQGVDQPQHF
cdr3_nt: TGTGCCAGCGGCTTTGGTCTAGGACAGGGGGTAGATCAGCCCCAGCATTTT
cdr3_length: 17
j_call: TRBJ1-5
d_call: TRBD1
v_call: TRBV28
clone_size: .

cdr3_aa: CASRDTGVGYTF
cdr3_nt: TGTGCCAGCAGAGATACAGGAGTTGGCTACACCTTC
cdr3_length: 12
j_call: TRBJ1-2
d_call: .
v_call: TRBV28
clone_size: .

cdr3_aa: CASSRTSGETQYF
cdr3_nt: TGCGCCAGCAGTAGGACTAGCGGCGAGACCCAGTACTTC
cdr3_length: 13
j_call: TRBJ2-5
d_call: TRBD2
v_call: TRBV10-1
clone_size: .

cdr3_aa: CASAAQGFGNTIYF
cdr3_nt: TGTGCCAGCGCCGCTCAGGGCTTCGGAAACACCATATATTTT
cdr3_length: 14
j_call: TRBJ1-3
d_call: .
v_call: TRBV27
clone_size: .